This T cell receptor beta chain was found in a study of T-cell memory formation after mild COVID-19. This CDR3 comprises 17 residues. Germline CDR1 and CDR2: LGHNA and YSLEER. V lost 3 bases and J 1 base, leaving 15 bases between the germline ends. This clonotype was observed a few times. What it binds is not known. Study-wide results and limits: Contracting CD4+ clones lay largely in CM and EM, with CD8+ ones residing in EMRA.

TCRdb re-analysed the 5' RACE reads in MiXCR, keeping a single row per CDR3 protein. The sample contains 450,000 to 650,000 distinct CDR3 sequences, approximately 19% of which appear only once. Sequencing input: PBMCs or a T cell subset sorted from them (not recorded which). The V gene is TRBV4-3, the J gene TRBJ2-2; D assignment may be TRBD1 or TRBD2 (5 bases each). The receptor comes from an adult woman who had mild COVID-19 (a few samples of this study predate the infection). Cell type and time point are not known. CDR3 sequence: CASSHLTGTGNTGELFF. The CDR3 region has the DNA TGCGCCAGCAGCCACCTCACCGGGACGGGGAACACCGGGGAGCTGTTTTTT.